This T cell receptor (beta chain) is from a study of cytomegalovirus exposure and HLA in healthy donors. The study's findings and limits: Later, an analysis found that TCR clusters from the first cohort tended to co-occur in the roughly 110 validation repertoires. Cytomegalovirus status was reportedly diagnosed by the classifier with high specificity and sensitivity. Among TCR beta chains, those listed as cytomegalovirus-associated numbered 164.

The donors formed part of the roughly 120-subject validation cohort, distinct from the approximately 670-subject first cohort. Of note for this clone: Its matching antigen is unknown.

V lost 5 bases and J lost 7, with 18 bases in between. The CDR3 runs 15 residues. Germline V gives CDR1 SEHNR, CDR2 FQNEAQ (reference sequence). Generated by immunoSEQ multiplex PCR, the TCRdb table keeps only in-frame clones and is missing some. Of 300,000 to 400,000 clones listed, around 90% are singletons. Sequenced: PBMCs. The sequence was collected from a man younger than 45 in good health and CMV-seronegative. V gene TRBV7-9 combines with J gene TRBJ2-1; D call uncertain. The CDR3 loop is CASSRRSVVQNEQFF. The CDR3 DNA follows: TGTGCCAGCAGCCGCCGGAGTGTGGTACAAAATGAGCAGTTCTTC.